This T cell receptor (beta chain) was recorded in a study of cytomegalovirus exposure and HLA in healthy donors. Study summary: Of the donors genotyped, a few hundred in all, 75% to 85% fell in the Caucasian-associated ancestry cluster.

The CDR3 runs 15 residues. The ends lost 6 bases at V and 4 bases at J; junction bases unmatched: 9. Germline CDR1 and CDR2: SNHLY and FYNNEI. Primers: 60 Vbeta forward and 13 Jbeta reverse. Data came from immunoSEQ multiplex PCR; TCRdb stores just in-frame clones and leaves some out. The sample lists tens of thousands of clones; 65% to 75% were seen once. Sequencing was performed on PBMCs. The V and J genes are TRBV2 and TRBJ1-1, with 9 bases matching TRBD1. The sequence came from a man in his fifties in good health and CMV-seropositive. CDR3 coding DNA: TGTGCCAGCAGCGGGACAGGGTATGCGGGCACTGAAGCTTTCTTT. The encoded protein is CASSGTGYAGTEAFF.